The text below deals with one T cell receptor (beta chain). TCRdb's table, derived via immunoSEQ multiplex PCR, lists solely in-frame clones and lacks some. The table has just over 50,000 clones, 85% to 95% seen once. V lost 1 base to trimming and J lost 0 bases, with 7 bases between them. The CDR3 covers 15 residues. Germline assignment: CDR1 SGHTA and CDR2 FQGNSA. This specimen belongs to a study of T cell changes during pregnancy in multiple sclerosis. The rearrangement joins TRBV7-2 to TRBJ1-5; D perhaps matches TRBD1 (6 bases). This specimen was CD4+ T cells from peripheral blood mononuclear cells, taken in the second trimester of pregnancy. This TCR derives from a female donor with multiple sclerosis, enrolled in a pregnancy study. CDR3 sequence: CASSLGQVSNQPQHF. CDR3 nucleotide sequence: TGTGCCAGCAGCTTAGGACAGGTTAGCAATCAGCCCCAGCATTTT.